This T cell receptor (beta chain) stems from a study of technical replicates of blood from a few donors. Assay: immunoSEQ multiplex PCR; the TCRdb copy retains only in-frame clones and omits some. Of approximately 85,000 clones listed, 90% to 95% were seen once; the top ten hold over 0.2%. V lost 1 base and J lost 0, with 12 bases in between. The CDR3 is 16 residues long. The germline V gene encodes CDR1 SGHTA and CDR2 FQGNSA. J is TRBJ1-2 and V is TRBV7-2, with D possibly TRBD1 on 5 matching bases. The source material was T cells isolated from PBMCs. This receptor was obtained from a human donor in good health. The CDR3 region has the DNA TGTGCCAGCAGCTTAGTGGGGCCAGTGTCTAACTATGGCTACACCTTC. It is translated as CASSLVGPVSNYGYTF.